This TCR beta chain was captured by sequencing in a study of T cell responses to AZD1222 COVID-19 vaccine. Profiled with immunoSEQ multiplex PCR; TCRdb holds only in-frame clones, not every one. The sample holds tens of thousands of clones, around nine tenths seen once. Trimming cost V 0 bases and J 0 bases; bases outside gene matches: 8. Germline loops: CDR1 SEHNR, CDR2 FQNEAQ (reference sequence). The CDR3 covers 18 residues. Study results and limitations: Seropositive AZD1222 recipients at baseline numbered only 6 or 7. Spike-specific TCRs gained breadth and depth after people received two AZD1222 doses. Repertoires were obtained only post-peak T cell response. Clonal diversity was possibly underestimated, and the donors were mostly white British, with more females.

Concerning this clone itself: Its antigen is not known.

This sequence joins TRBV7-9 and TRBJ1-2; 9 positions agree with TRBD1. The origin of this receptor is an adult who received the AZD1222 COVID-19 vaccine. Material: peripheral blood, obtained 28 days after the second AZD1222 dose. The CDR3 here is CASSLATGQGPPNYGYTF. CDR3 nucleotides: TGTGCCAGCAGCTTAGCTACAGGACAGGGGCCGCCTAACTATGGCTACACCTTC.